This entry lists 12 T cell receptor beta chains sequenced from one sample in a study of cytomegalovirus exposure and HLA in healthy donors. PCR amplification relied on 60 Vbeta primers (plus 13 Jbeta primers). Only in-frame clones appear in the TCRdb table, and some are missing; sequencing was by immunoSEQ multiplex PCR. The data contain about 190,000 clones, about nine tenths of them seen just once; the ten biggest clones take up 0.9% to 1.2%. Input material: PBMCs. These receptors were collected from a boy aged 2 to 10 in good health and CMV-seronegative.

This chain links TRBV4-1 with TRBJ2-5; D is perhaps TRBD1 (6 bases). The end of the DNA fits TRBJ2-7 better, so the J call may be wrong. Germline V CDR1 and CDR2: MGHRA, YSYEKL. CDR3 length: 12 amino acids. CDR3 sequence (DNA): TGCGCCAGCATGGGACATACCTACGAGCAGTACTTC. This encodes CASMGHTYEQYF.

The chain carries TRBV5-6 and TRBJ1-1, with a possible D match to TRBD1 (5 bases). The CDR3 covers 16 residues. The V gene lost 3 bases and the J gene lost 1 base, with 16 bases spanning the gap. Germline V CDR1 and CDR2: SGHDT, YYEEEE. CDR3 sequence reads: CASSSRLGLTNTEAFF. Written as DNA, the CDR3 is TGTGCCAGCAGCTCCCGCCTGGGACTGACGAACACTGAAGCTTTCTTT.

This rearrangement joins TRBV19 to TRBJ2-2; a possible D gene is TRBD2 (7 bases). The CDR3 extends over 15 amino acids. V lost 5 bases to trimming and J lost 1 base, with 11 bases between them. CDR1 and CDR2 from the germline V gene are LNHDA and SQIVND (reference sequence). The CDR3: CASSQRGQNTGELFF. The CDR3 DNA sequence: TGTGCCAGTAGTCAGCGGGGACAGAACACCGGGGAGCTGTTTTTT.

The rearrangement links TRBV7-9 to TRBJ2-5, with a tentative D call TRBD2 (6 bases). The CDR3 spans 16 residues. V lost 1 base and J lost 2, with 14 bases in between. Germline V gene data show CDR1 as SEHNR and CDR2 as FQNEAQ (reference sequence). This CDR3 reads CASSLVSPGRQETQYF. In nucleotides, the CDR3 is TGTGCCAGCAGCTTAGTCTCGCCCGGGAGACAAGAGACCCAGTACTTC.

V and J are TRBV19 and TRBJ1-2, with a tentative D call TRBD1 (6 bases). The CDR3 covers 16 residues. Trimming left V 2 bases short and J 8 bases short, with 21 bases between. CDR1 and CDR2 from the germline V gene are LNHDA and SQIVND (reference sequence). The chain's CDR3 is CASSISTGFLLSGYTF. Here the CDR3 DNA reads TGTGCCAGTAGTATATCCACAGGGTTTCTATTGAGCGGCTACACCTTC.

The chain carries TRBV7-2 and TRBJ2-7; a weak D match, TRBD2 (6 bases). The CDR3 contains 14 residues. Deletions cut 5 bases from V and 5 bases from J, with 16 bases between. The V gene's germline CDR1 is SGHTA and CDR2 FQGNSA. This CDR3 is CASSQRGTLDEQYF. CDR3 DNA sequence: TGTGCCAGCAGCCAGCGCGGGACTCTTGACGAGCAGTACTTC.

The V gene is TRBV6-5, the J gene TRBJ1-1; 7 nucleotides match TRBD1. Losses at the gene ends were 5 bases for V and 7 bases for J; bases not matched to a gene: 10. The CDR3 contains 14 residues. Germline V gene lookup returns CDR1 MNHEY and CDR2 SVGAGI. The CDR3 loop is CASSTPLWDSEAFF. CDR3 bases: TGTGCCAGCAGTACCCCCCTATGGGACAGTGAAGCTTTCTTT.

The V call is TRBV5-1, the J call TRBJ1-6, with D tentatively TRBD1 (6 bases). CDR1 SGHRS and CDR2 YFSETQ come from the germline V gene. Trimming shortened V by 4 bases and J by 8 bases, and 13 bases separated the two germline ends. The CDR3 sequence is 14 residues long. The CDR3 here is CASSPGQYDSPLHF. CDR3 DNA sequence: TGCGCCAGCAGCCCAGGACAGTATGATTCACCCCTCCACTTT.

The rearrangement uses TRBV11-3 and TRBJ2-1, with D perhaps TRBD1 (6 bases). The CDR3 runs 15 residues. V was shortened by 5 bases and J by 6 bases, with 17 bases between the two germline ends. Per germline, CDR1 SGHNT and CDR2 YENEEA. CDR3 in DNA: TGTGCCAGCAGCCTCTTCCACAGGGTGCGCAATGAGCAGTTCTTC. Translation: CASSLFHRVRNEQFF.

In nucleotides, the CDR3 is TGTGCCAGCAGCCCCGGGACTAGTTCGGGCGAGCAGTACTTC. This sequence encodes CASSPGTSSGEQYF. The V call is TRBV16, the J call TRBJ2-7; 8 nucleotides align to TRBD2. Looked up from germline, CDR1 is KGHSY and CDR2 is FQNENV. V lost 4 bases and J lost 6; bases outside the gene matches: 8. The CDR3 has 14 residues.

The J gene is TRBJ1-2, the V gene TRBV28; D perhaps matches TRBD1 (6 bases). Deletions cut 6 bases from V and 6 bases from J, with 17 bases between. From germline, CDR1 is MDHEN and CDR2 SYDVKM. CDR3 length: 14 amino acids. The CDR3: CASSTSGTLNGYTF. The CDR3 DNA reads as TGTGCCAGCAGCACGTCCGGGACACTTAATGGCTACACCTTC.

The V gene is TRBV9, the J gene TRBJ2-2; 7 bases are shared with TRBD2. In germline, CDR1 is SGDLS, CDR2 YYNGEE. V shed 8 bases and J 4 bases; nucleotides not matched to a gene: 5. The CDR3 extends over 13 amino acids. The CDR3 loop reads CASRGLPTGELFF. The CDR3 DNA sequence: TGTGCCAGTAGGGGACTACCCACCGGGGAGCTGTTTTTT.